These 2 T cell receptor beta chains came from one sample sequenced in a study of post-analysis software for immune sequencing data (dated by TCRdb to about 2015). Antigens of these TCRs are unknown. Libraries came from PCR. The data were produced on an Illumina HiSeq 2500. To reduce PCR and sequencing biases, unique molecular identifiers were incorporated into the TCR beta cDNA libraries. TCRdb reprocessed the public reads (quality trimming at Q25 with fastp, clone calling with MiXCR) and kept in-frame beta chains. Rows with a matching CDR3 protein are joined into one entry that keeps the most common DNA and genes. This sample comprises more than 450,000 distinct CDR3 sequences, 44% of them detected only once. Of the sample, 1.7% is held by the ten largest clones. What the research found in general, with its limitations: Significantly higher frequencies in patients than in controls were found for about five TRBV segments, including TRBV5-6, TRBV5-1 and TRBV20-1.

Sequenced sample: blood. All receptors come from a girl aged 10 to 17 with multiple sclerosis.

Only a few counts were recorded for this clonotype. The rearrangement uses TRBV20-1 and TRBJ2-1; 7 nucleotides agree with TRBD2. V lost 3 bases and J lost 12; bases outside the gene matches: 17. CDR1 is DFQATT and CDR2 is SNEGSKA in the germline V gene (reference sequence). There are 15 residues in the CDR3. In DNA, the CDR3 is TGCAGTGCTAGTGGGGGATCTAGCGGAACACCAGGGCAGTTCTTC. Amino acids: CSASGGSSGTPGQFF.

Comments on this clonotype: Sequence at one end of the junction differs from germline and may be a read error. The rearrangement uses TRBV29-1 and TRBJ1-2; 7 bases are a match to TRBD1. CDR3 length equals 11 residues. Germline-derived CDR1 and CDR2 are SQVTM and ANQGSEA. CDR3 nucleotides: TGCAGCGTTGCCACAGGAGGGGGCTGCACCTTC. It yields the protein CSVATGGGCTF. Filled out from reference TRBV29-1 and TRBJ1-2, the complete variable domain reads SAVISQKPSRDICQRGTSLTIQCQVDSQVTMMFWYRQQPGQSLTLIATANQGSEATYESGFVIDKFPISRPNLTFSTLTVSNMSPEDSSIYLCSVATGGGCTFGSGTRLTVV.